This T cell receptor (beta chain) comes out of a study of blood T cell repertoires in COVID-19. CDR1 is SNHLY and CDR2 is FYNNEI in the germline V gene. V was cut by 6 bases and J by 5 bases, with 20 bases left in between. This CDR3 is 16 amino acids long. Assay used: immunoSEQ multiplex PCR; TCRdb lists only in-frame clones, some missing. In the table there are some 260,000 clones, around 88% of which are singletons. This clone has a handful of counts. Source material: peripheral blood. The chain couples TRBV2 to TRBJ2-1; D perhaps matches TRBD1 (7 bases). The clonotype comes from a woman aged 25 to 39 with COVID-19, enrolled during active disease. CDR3 nucleotides: TGTGCCAGCAGGGACGACAGGGACTGGCTACACAATGAGCAGTTCTTC. It translates to CASRDDRDWLHNEQFF.